Below, 20 T cell receptor beta chains from the same sample are listed, as sequenced in a study of PD-L1 blockade in urothelial cancer. Measured with immunoSEQ multiplex PCR; TCRdb has only the in-frame clones, and not every one. Of over 2,000 clones listed, 37% were seen once; the top ten hold approximately 15%. The material sequenced was tumor tissue, taken before atezolizumab (anti-PD-L1) treatment. The receptors come from a man in his sixties with urothelial cancer.

This rearrangement joins TRBV5-1 to TRBJ2-5; unclear D gene. Trimming left V 0 bases short and J 5 bases short, with 11 bases between. Germline V CDR1 and CDR2: SGHRS, YFSETQ. CDR3 length equals 14 residues. The CDR3 region has the DNA TGCGCCAGCAGCTTGGATATCCCCCGGGAGACCCAGTACTTC. Amino acid sequence: CASSLDIPRETQYF.

The V gene is TRBV30, the J gene TRBJ2-5; no clear D. The CDR3 consists of 11 residues. CDR1 GTSNPN and CDR2 SVGIG come from the germline V gene (reference sequence). With 2 bases removed from V and 7 bases from J, the gap between germline ends came to 8 bases. The CDR3 is CAWSRSGTQYF. As DNA, the CDR3 is TGTGCCTGGAGTCGATCCGGGACCCAGTACTTC.

This chain joins TRBV18 and TRBJ2-7, with D perhaps TRBD1 (5 bases). CDR1 and CDR2 from the germline V gene are KGHSH and LQKENI. The CDR3 runs to 12 residues. Trimming cost V 6 bases and J 3 bases, with 9 bases left between them. The CDR3 coding sequence is TGTGCCAGCTCTCCGGACAACTACGAGCAGTACTTC. Protein: CASSPDNYEQYF. The whole variable domain, filled in from reference TRBV18 and TRBJ2-7, reads NAGVMQNPRHLVRRRGQEARLRCSPMKGHSHVYWYRQLPEEGLKFMVYLQKENIIDESGMPKERFSAEFPKEGPSILRIQQVVRGDSAAYFCASSPDNYEQYFGPGTRLTVT.

As regards this clone: Compared with germline, one end of the junction differs, possibly owing to a read error. The rearrangement joins TRBV6-8 to TRBJ2-7; the match to TRBD2 covers 10 bases. The CDR3 consists of 15 residues. CDR1 and CDR2 from the germline V gene are MNHGY and SAAAGT. DNA of the CDR3: TGTGCCATCAGTGTAGCGGGAGGACCCGGGGGCGAGCAGTACTTC. This encodes CAISVAGGPGGEQYF.

This clone was counted once. Germline is not matched at one junction end, which may reflect a read error. V is TRBV19 and J is TRBJ1-6; weak D call: TRBD1 (6 bases). The CDR3 is 14 amino acids. From germline, CDR1 is LNHDA and CDR2 SQIVND (reference sequence). Here the CDR3 DNA reads TGTGCCAGTAGTAACCCAGGGGATAATTCACTCCTCCACTTT. Its protein product is CASSNPGDNSLLHF.

The chain uses TRBV6-8 and TRBJ1-6; possibly TRBD1 for D (5 bases). CDR1 MNHGY and CDR2 SAAAGT come from the germline V gene. Trimming stripped 6 bases from V and 9 bases from J, with 15 bases between. This CDR3 spans 14 amino acids. CDR3 sequence reads: CASRAGFGRSPLHF. The CDR3 DNA is TGTGCCAGCAGGGCAGGGTTCGGGCGTTCACCCCTCCACTTT.

The chain recombines TRBV28 with TRBJ2-7, with D possibly TRBD1 on 6 matching bases. The CDR3 is made up of 13 amino acids. V was trimmed by 7 bases and J by 4 bases, leaving 14 bases between them. Per the germline V gene, CDR1 is MDHEN and CDR2 is SYDVKM. The CDR3 DNA sequence: TGTGCCAGCAAGACGACCGGGACATACGAGCAGTACTTC. Its protein is CASKTTGTYEQYF.

V usage is TRBV19 and J usage is TRBJ1-5; the D is unclear. Germline CDR1 reads LNHDA; CDR2 reads SQIVND (reference sequence). CDR3 length equals 12 residues. Trimming pared 6 bases from V and 7 bases from J, leaving 10 bases between. CDR3: CASREGNQPQHF. CDR3 bases: TGTGCCAGTAGGGAGGGTAACCAGCCCCAGCATTTT.

This clone is categorized as medium-sized. V gene TRBV9 combines with J gene TRBJ1-5; the match to TRBD1 covers 7 bases. Trimming cost V 4 bases and J 7 bases; bases outside gene matches: 11. The CDR3 is made up of 15 amino acids. Germline-derived CDR1 and CDR2 are SGDLS and YYNGEE. CDR3 bases: TGTGCCAGCAGCACCAGGGGGGTAATCGGACAGCCCCAGCATTTT. Translating it yields CASSTRGVIGQPQHF.

The table lists this clone with a few counts. The chain links TRBV19 to TRBJ2-3; 8 nucleotides align to TRBD1. Per germline, CDR1 LNHDA and CDR2 SQIVND (reference sequence). The V gene end was trimmed by 7 bases and the J gene end by 4 bases; junction bases not matched to a gene: 4. The CDR3 is 13 amino acids. The CDR3 DNA sequence: TGTGCCAGTATAGGACAGGGCCCAGATACGCAGTATTTT. Encoded protein: CASIGQGPDTQYF.

The chain couples TRBV23-1 to TRBJ2-7, with a weak D call TRBD1 (5 bases). TRBV23-1 carries the ORF label, with uncertain function. V dropped 5 bases and J dropped 0 bases, with 14 bases sitting between them. The CDR3 has 15 residues. DNA of the CDR3: TGCGCCAGCAGTAGGGGAACTATCCCCTCCTACGAGCAGTACTTC. It translates to CASSRGTIPSYEQYF.

The chain employs TRBV28 and TRBJ2-1; 7 bases match TRBD2. This CDR3 has 14 residues. The V gene end was trimmed by 7 bases and the J gene end by 4 bases; junction bases not matched to a gene: 7. Germline loops: CDR1 MDHEN, CDR2 SYDVKM. CDR3 nucleotide sequence: TGTGCCAGCATCGCCGGGGGGACTTACAATGAGCAGTTCTTC. Protein sequence: CASIAGGTYNEQFF.

V usage is TRBV18 and J usage is TRBJ1-3, with D tentatively TRBD1 (6 bases). The ends were cut back, 0 bases at V and 7 bases at J, with 13 bases in the middle. The CDR3 is made up of 15 amino acids. CDR1 KGHSH and CDR2 LQKENI come from the germline V gene. CDR3 bases: TGTGCCAGCTCACCACCGAGTTCTCAGGGGAACACCATATATTTT. Amino acid sequence: CASSPPSSQGNTIYF.

To note about this clone: One end of the junction is discordant with germline, which a read error may explain. This chain connects TRBV19 to TRBJ2-1, with D possibly called TRBD1 or TRBD2 (5 bases each). Germline assignment: CDR1 LNHDA and CDR2 SQIVND (reference sequence). This CDR3 region has 13 residues. The CDR3, as DNA: TGTACCAGTAGGATTGGAGAGGGGAATGAGCAGTTCTTC. It encodes CTSRIGEGNEQFF.

This clone was observed a few times. This chain links TRBV29-1 with TRBJ1-4, with D unclear. CDR1 and CDR2 (germline): SQVTM, ANQGSEA. V was pared by 7 bases and J by 7 bases, with 19 bases between. The CDR3 has 14 residues. For the CDR3, the DNA is TGCAGCGCCAAGACCCCCAATTCCGGTGAAAAACTGTTTTTT. The encoded protein is CSAKTPNSGEKLFF.

There are a few counts of this clone. The rearrangement joins TRBV6-8 to TRBJ2-2; a weak D match, TRBD1 (6 bases). V shed 6 bases and J shed 0 bases, with 11 bases lying between them. The CDR3 length is 15 residues. Germline V CDR1 and CDR2: MNHGY, SAAAGT. The CDR3 is CASSQRQANTGELFF. The DNA for the CDR3 is TGTGCCAGCAGCCAGAGACAGGCGAACACCGGGGAGCTGTTTTTT.

By sample fraction, this clone is medium-sized. The chain links TRBV6-8 to TRBJ1-1; the D gene is possibly TRBD1 (6 bases). V was clipped by 6 bases and J by 6 bases, with 17 bases between them. The germline V gene encodes CDR1 MNHGY and CDR2 SAAAGT. The CDR3 loop spans 14 amino acids. CDR3 DNA sequence: TGTGCCAGCAGAGCTACAGGGAGGACCGCTGAAGCTTTCTTT. Translated, it gives CASRATGRTAEAFF.

This clone was counted only a few times. The V gene is TRBV7-6, the J gene TRBJ2-7, with D tentatively TRBD1 (5 bases). The CDR3 totals 15 residues. Germline CDR1 is SGHVS and CDR2 is FNYEAQ. V was pared by 2 bases and J by 3 bases, with 14 bases between. In DNA form, the CDR3 reads TGTGCCAGCAGCTTATCCCAGGGCTCCTACTACGAGCAGTACTTC. Translation gives CASSLSQGSYYEQYF.

This clone was counted between two and nine times. This sequence joins TRBV9 and TRBJ1-1; tentative D call: TRBD1 (5 bases). This CDR3 has 14 amino acids. Germline V CDR1 and CDR2: SGDLS, YYNGEE. Trimming shortened V by 5 bases and J by 4 bases, and 15 bases separated the two germline ends. CDR3: CASSEQADFTEAFF. The CDR3 DNA reads TGTGCCAGCAGTGAACAGGCAGACTTCACTGAAGCTTTCTTT.

The chain uses TRBV19 and TRBJ1-5; D is perhaps TRBD1 (6 bases). From germline, CDR1 is LNHDA and CDR2 SQIVND (reference sequence). Trimming removed 3 bases from V and 5 bases from J, with 11 bases in between. This CDR3 is 14 amino acids long. The CDR3 region has the DNA TGTGCCAGTAGTATCATCGGGGGCGATCAGCCCCAGCATTTT. Encoded protein: CASSIIGGDQPQHF. The full variable domain, rest sourced from reference TRBV19 and TRBJ1-5, is DGGITQSPKYLFRKEGQNVTLSCEQNLNHDAMYWYRQDPGQGLRLIYYSQIVNDFQKGDIAEGYSVSREKKESFPLTVTSAQKNPTAFYLCASSIIGGDQPQHFGDGTRLSIL.